This T cell receptor beta chain originates from a study of cytomegalovirus exposure and HLA in healthy donors. This clone was detected only a few times. The antigen remains undetermined. Findings and limits, study-wide: When presence/absence was analysed, sequencing depth was taken to be roughly uniform across donors.

Both 60 Vbeta primers and 13 Jbeta primers went into the PCR. Using immunoSEQ multiplex PCR, the repertoire was profiled, and TCRdb retains in-frame clones only, with some absent. The sample holds under 100,000 clones, around 10% seen once. The CDR3 has 16 residues. Germline V lookup: CDR1 SGHRS, CDR2 YFSETQ. Trimming took off 5 bases at V and 6 bases at J, with 21 bases between the two ends. This receptor was identified in a man aged 60-69 years in good health and CMV-seropositive. The rearrangement uses TRBV5-1 and TRBJ1-5; possible D gene TRBD1, 5 bases. What was sequenced was PBMCs. For the CDR3, the DNA is TGCGCCAGCAGTCCCGGGGGAGGGGATCGCGGTCAGCCCCAGCATTTT. As protein: CASSPGGGDRGQPQHF.